This T cell receptor (beta chain) was documented in a study of cytomegalovirus exposure and HLA in healthy donors. Trimming removed 4 bases at V and 4 bases at J, with 16 bases between. The length of the CDR3 is 15 residues. Germline CDR1 SGHVS, CDR2 FQNEAQ. A single count supports this clone. The PCR ran on 60 Vbeta and 13 Jbeta primers. Assay: immunoSEQ multiplex PCR; the TCRdb copy retains only in-frame clones and omits some. The table lists approximately 110,000 clones, roughly 71% of them singletons. Healthy people donating bone marrow made up the donors. This TCR derives from a man aged 40-55 years in good health and CMV-seropositive. The chain uses TRBV7-8 and TRBJ1-2, with D possibly matching TRBD1 (5 bases). Sequenced: PBMCs. CDR3 protein: CASSSGPSGGYGYTF. The CDR3 DNA reads as TGTGCCAGCAGCTCCGGGCCCTCCGGGGGCTATGGCTACACCTTC.